Listed below are T cell receptor beta chains from one sample, sequenced in a study of Graves' ophthalmopathy and Graves' hyperthyroidism. In TCRdb, the multiplex PCR reads were re-called with MiXCR into one record per CDR3 protein. The table lists approximately 480,000 distinct CDR3 sequences, around an eighth of them singletons. The sample was blood. The receptors were gathered from a woman aged 30 to 39 with Graves' ophthalmopathy. Both conserved end residues are part of each CDR3. A D gene is named only where the DNA matches it firmly. Not all rows give a size; the values are once, few, many and, for expanded clones, a class.

size	V	J	D	DNA	CDR3
.	TRBV29-1	TRBJ1-1	.	TGCAGCGTTCCAGGGACGGACACTGAAGCTTTCTTT	CSVPGTDTEAFF
few	TRBV28	TRBJ2-7	TRBD1	TGTGCCAGCACCGCCCTAGGACAGGGCTCAAGCGAGCAGTACTTC	CASTALGQGSSEQYF
.	TRBV19	TRBJ2-4	.	TGTGCCAGTAGTAAGAACAGCAGAACCAAAAACATTCAGTACTTC	CASSKNSRTKNIQYF
many	TRBV28	TRBJ2-4	.	TGTGCCAGCATCTCCCCCGTCGGCAACATTCAGTACTTC	CASISPVGNIQYF
many	TRBV20-1	TRBJ1-1	TRBD1	TGCAGTGCTAGAGATTGGGGCGGACAGGGGAGGATTGAAGCTTTCTTT	CSARDWGGQGRIEAFF
few	TRBV11-2	TRBJ2-4	.	TGTGCCAGCAGCCCCCTTACAGGGCGTCGGAACATTCAGTACTTC	CASSPLTGRRNIQYF
.	TRBV28	TRBJ2-5	TRBD1	TGTGCCAGCACCCCCTCGGGACAGATATTACAAGAGACCCAGTACTTC	CASTPSGQILQETQYF
many	TRBV2	TRBJ2-7	.	TGTGCCAGCAGTGAAGAGGACACTCTCTACGAGCAGTACTTC	CASSEEDTLYEQYF
few	TRBV11-1	TRBJ2-2	.	TGTGCCAGCAGCTTAACGGGATTACCCACCGGGGAGCTGTTTTTT	CASSLTGLPTGELFF
.	TRBV12-3/TRBV12-4	TRBJ2-7	.	TGTGCCAGCAGTCCCCTTTACAGGGACTACGAGCAGTACTTC	CASSPLYRDYEQYF
many	TRBV2	TRBJ1-2	.	TGTGCCAGCAGTGGGCAGGCGGCTAACTATGGCTACACCTTC	CASSGQAANYGYTF
many	TRBV6-1	TRBJ2-2	.	TGTGCCAGCGTGCTTGAGTCTCACCGGGAGCTGTTTTTT	CASVLESHRELFF
.	TRBV12-3/TRBV12-4	TRBJ2-2	TRBD1	TGTGCCAGCAGTTTAAGGGACAGGGCATCCGGGGAGCTGTTTTTT	CASSLRDRASGELFF
.	TRBV11-1	TRBJ2-2	.	TGTGCCAGCAGAAAACATATAGCGCCAAAGGCCGGGGAGCTGTTTTTT	CASRKHIAPKAGELFF
.	TRBV6-2/TRBV6-3	TRBJ1-5	TRBD1	TGTGCCAGCAGTTATATTTCCAGGGGGATTGATCAGCCCCAGCATTTT	CASSYISRGIDQPQHF
many	TRBV7-2	TRBJ2-2	.	TGTGCCAGCAGCCAAAGTCCCGGAAAGCTGTTTTTT	CASSQSPGKLFF
many	TRBV7-2	TRBJ2-7	.	TGTGCCAGCAGCTTAGCCCCCAGAGGGCAGGGGATCTCCTACGAGCAGTACTTC	CASSLAPRGQGISYEQYF
many	TRBV5-1	TRBJ1-2	.	TGCGCCAGCAGCGCGGACACCCTCTATGGCTACACCTTC	CASSADTLYGYTF
.	TRBV20-1	TRBJ1-6	.	TGCAGCGCCTTCCCGGGAAAAACGAGCTCCTATAATTCACCCCTCCACTTT	CSAFPGKTSSYNSPLHF
many	TRBV12-3/TRBV12-4	TRBJ1-1	.	TGTGCCAGCAGCTTTGACAGTAAGGCTGAAGCTTTCTTT	CASSFDSKAEAFF